This entry lists 11 T cell receptor beta chains sequenced from one sample in a study of cytomegalovirus exposure and HLA in healthy donors. Primers included in the PCR were 60 Vbeta and 13 Jbeta primers. Sequencing used immunoSEQ multiplex PCR; TCRdb keeps in-frame clones, though not all of them. The sample carries 210,000 or so clones, around 80% recorded once. The sequenced sample consisted of PBMCs. The receptors originated from a woman aged 60-70 years in good health and CMV-seropositive.

The chain joins TRBV27 to TRBJ1-1; TRBD1 agrees at 8 bases. V shed 5 bases and J 1 base; nucleotides not matched to a gene: 6. The CDR3 sequence is 15 residues long. CDR1 and CDR2 from the germline V gene are MNHEY and SMNVEV (reference sequence). The CDR3 region has the DNA TGTGCCAGCAGTCCTTGGGACAGGCCGAACACTGAAGCTTTCTTT. Translated: CASSPWDRPNTEAFF.

The V and J genes are TRBV5-4 and TRBJ2-1, with 9 bases matching TRBD2. Germline V gives CDR1 SGHNT, CDR2 YYREEE (reference sequence). The J segment lost 3 bases and the V segment lost 4 bases, leaving 5 bases of the junction unmatched. This CDR3 is built from 15 residues. The DNA for the CDR3 is TGTGCCAGCAGCCCCGCGGGGGGGCTCTACAATGAGCAGTTCTTC. This codes for CASSPAGGLYNEQFF.

This clone has more than one count but fewer than ten. This chain joins TRBV29-1 and TRBJ2-3; 14 positions agree with TRBD2. CDR1 and CDR2 from the germline V gene are SQVTM and ANQGSEA. V gave up 6 bases and J gave up 7 bases; unmatched junction bases: 9. The CDR3 totals 15 residues. CDR3 amino acids: CSVLPTSGGGHTQYF. The CDR3, as DNA: TGCAGCGTCCTACCGACTAGCGGGGGGGGACATACGCAGTATTTT.

The table lists this clone with a count of one. The V gene is TRBV28, the J gene TRBJ1-1, with D possibly TRBD1 on 5 matching bases. The germline V gene has CDR1 MDHEN and CDR2 SYDVKM. The germline V and J ends were trimmed by 2 bases and 5 bases, with 9 bases remaining between them. The CDR3 totals 13 residues. The CDR3 sequence: CASSLDGGTEAFF. CDR3 sequence (DNA): TGTGCCAGCAGTTTAGATGGGGGGACTGAAGCTTTCTTT.

The chain has TRBV5-1 and TRBJ1-1; TRBD1 aligns across 7 bases. The CDR3 covers 15 residues. Trimming removed 4 bases from V and 4 bases from J; junction bases left unmatched: 10. Looked up from germline, CDR1 is SGHRS and CDR2 is YFSETQ. CDR3 protein: CASSRVDRDVTEAFF. The CDR3 DNA follows: TGCGCCAGCAGCCGGGTTGACAGGGATGTCACTGAAGCTTTCTTT.

V is TRBV15 and J is TRBJ2-6; weak D call: TRBD1 (5 bases). V was cut by 0 bases and J by 2 bases, with 8 bases left in between. Germline values: CDR1 LNHNV, CDR2 YYDKDF (reference sequence). This CDR3 region has 16 residues. Here the CDR3 reads CATSRDPGTGANVLTF. CDR3 bases: TGTGCCACCAGCAGAGATCCAGGGACTGGGGCCAACGTCCTGACTTTC. The full variable domain, its missing parts supplied by reference TRBV15 and TRBJ2-6, is DAMVIQNPRYQVTQFGKPVTLSCSQTLNHNVMYWYQQKSSQAPKLLFHYYDKDFNNEADTPDNFQSRRPNTSFCFLDIRSPGLGDTAMYLCATSRDPGTGANVLTFGAGSRLTVL.

V and J are TRBV15 and TRBJ1-6, with 8 bases that match TRBD1. Germline CDR1 LNHNV, CDR2 YYDKDF (reference sequence). V lost 3 bases to trimming and J lost 10 bases; unmatched junction nucleotides: 5. This CDR3 is 14 amino acids long. The CDR3 coding sequence is TGTGCCACCAGCAGGGACAGGGTACAGTCACCCCTCCACTTT. Protein: CATSRDRVQSPLHF.

This clone came up once. The chain joins TRBV4-1 to TRBJ2-3; 7 bases agree with TRBD1. The J segment lost 2 bases and the V segment lost 5 bases, leaving 13 bases of the junction unmatched. CDR1 and CDR2 from the germline V gene are MGHRA and YSYEKL. This CDR3 region has 17 residues. The CDR3 sequence is CASSAQVTGMDTDTQYF. The DNA for the CDR3 is TGCGCCAGCAGCGCCCAAGTGACAGGGATGGACACAGATACGCAGTATTTT.

The CDR3 spells CAWSKQGASGANVLTF. The CDR3 nucleotides read TGTGCCTGGAGCAAACAGGGGGCCAGTGGGGCCAACGTCCTGACTTTC. The chain uses TRBV30 and TRBJ2-6; TRBD1 matches 9 bases. V shed 3 bases, J shed 3 bases, and the junction held 6 bases outside the gene matches. This CDR3 contains 16 residues. Germline CDR1 and CDR2: GTSNPN and SVGIG (reference sequence).

V is TRBV19 and J is TRBJ2-5; no definite D call. The CDR3 loop spans 13 amino acids. The V end was cut by 8 bases, the J end by 7 bases, with 17 bases between. Germline V CDR1 and CDR2: LNHDA, SQIVND (reference sequence). CDR3 amino acids: CASSLQGSGTQYF. DNA of the CDR3: TGTGCCAGTTCACTACAAGGCTCGGGGACCCAGTACTTC.

Only a few counts were recorded for this clone. V gene TRBV6-5 combines with J gene TRBJ1-1; D is unresolved. This CDR3 has 14 residues. Looked up from germline, CDR1 is MNHEY and CDR2 is SVGAGI. Trimming stripped 0 bases from V and 3 bases from J, with 8 bases between. In DNA form, the CDR3 reads TGTGCCAGCAGTTACTCCCACAGAGACACTGAAGCTTTCTTT. This codes for CASSYSHRDTEAFF.